Included here is one T cell receptor (beta chain) sequence, with context. Its antigen is unknown. Within one base of it there is no much larger clone, and no base qualities were kept. Receptor amplification or capture employed the immunoSEQ multiplex PCR assay. As for how the authors treated the data: A statistical classification framework was developed to diagnose cytomegalovirus status using the catalog of TCR beta chain sequences. TCRdb stores this immuneACCESS table with in-frame sequences only. Part of the clones is absent; in the studies checked, under half of the shortfall reflects unresolved V genes, and no reason is known for the rest. Clone size and V and J calls were adopted from that table, with D and trimming inferred from the DNA. The sample has 200,000 or so clones on record, 84% of them singletons. The ten largest clones take up about 7% of the sample. This sample is drawn from a study of cytomegalovirus exposure and HLA in healthy donors (dated by TCRdb to about 2017). About the investigation overall: A later analysis indicated that the roughly 120 validation repertoires were generated on the platform also employed for the 650 to 850 repertoires of the first cohort. The study combined high-throughput TCR immunosequencing, statistical association of individual TCRs with disease status, and machine learning to predict cytomegalovirus infection status. The study aimed to test whether signatures of past pathogen exposure could be identified by cataloging public T cell receptors. A separate validation cohort of approximately 130 different subjects was used in addition to the 666-subject first cohort. Here is what the overall study found, with its caveats: A total of 164 TCR beta chains were listed by the study as associated with cytomegalovirus. The authors suggested that the approach could potentially be generalized to other disease states and immunological phenotypes. A later analysis lacked HLA typing for the validation cohort, so it scored co-occurrence in that cohort across all 110 or so repertoires. The classifier was reported to diagnose cytomegalovirus status with high specificity and sensitivity in both the original cohort and the validation cohort. Across donors, most TCR sequences were observed very rarely, whereas some public TCRs were present in many individuals. A later analysis found that TCRs clustered in the first cohort also tended to co-occur in the approximately 120 validation repertoires, with more than 90% of cluster scores above 0. A few of the identified cytomegalovirus-associated TCR beta chains were confirmed in vitro to be specific for cytomegalovirus antigens.

Separate from the approximately 670-subject first cohort, the validation cohort of 90 to 150 subjects was the group to which the donors belonged. The material sequenced was PBMCs. The origin of this receptor is a man between 18 and 29 years old in good health and CMV-seropositive.

The CDR3 region reads CASSLAGGLEQFF. The sequence in DNA is TGCGCCAGCAGCTTGGCCGGGGGGCTCGAGCAGTTCTTC. The sequence joins TRBV5-1 to TRBJ2-1; TRBD2 is a possible D gene, resting on 7 matching bases. From the cysteine through the phenylalanine, the CDR3 covers 13 amino acids. The DNA shown is the 39-base CDR3, in frame from base 1. Trimming removed 0 bases from V and 10 bases from J, leaving 11 bases between the germline ends. CDR1 is given as SGHRS and CDR2 as YFSETQ, both from the germline V gene. The entire variable domain, with the stretches around the CDR3 drawn from the reference TRBV5-1 and TRBJ2-1 proteins, is KAGVTQTPRYLIKTRGQQVTLSCSPISGHRSVSWYQQTPGQGLQFLFEYFSETQRNKGNFPGRFSGRQFSNSRSEMNVSTLELGDSALYLCASSLAGGLEQFFGPGTRLTVL.